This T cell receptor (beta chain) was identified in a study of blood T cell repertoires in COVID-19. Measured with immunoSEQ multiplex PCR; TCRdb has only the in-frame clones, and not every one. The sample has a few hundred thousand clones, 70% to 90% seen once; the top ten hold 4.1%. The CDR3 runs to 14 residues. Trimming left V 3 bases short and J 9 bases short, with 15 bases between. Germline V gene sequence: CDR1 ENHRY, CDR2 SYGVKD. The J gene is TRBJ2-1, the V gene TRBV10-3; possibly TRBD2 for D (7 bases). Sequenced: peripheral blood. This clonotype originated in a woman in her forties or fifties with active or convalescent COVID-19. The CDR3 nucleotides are TGTGCCATCAGTGAATTGAAGGGAGGGGGTGAGCAGTTCTTC. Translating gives CAISELKGGGEQFF.